A single sample gave rise to the 18 T cell receptor beta chains below, sequenced in a study of control samples from healthy donors and cancer patients. Profiling relied on immunoSEQ multiplex PCR, and the TCRdb table lists in-frame clones only, not all of them. The data hold about 140,000 clones, with under 95% observed a single time. Sequencing used blood. Every receptor here comes from a man between 35 and 55 years old in good health.

The V gene is TRBV7-8, the J gene TRBJ2-7, with D tentatively TRBD1 or TRBD2 (5 bases each). Trimming removed 7 bases from V and 5 bases from J, with 15 bases in between. This CDR3 is built from 13 residues. Looked up from germline, CDR1 is SGHVS and CDR2 is FQNEAQ. CDR3 sequence (DNA): TGTGCCAGCACTTGGATAGAGGGGAACGAGCAGTACTTC. Protein sequence: CASTWIEGNEQYF.

The rearrangement links TRBV9 to TRBJ2-2, with D uncertain. This CDR3 has 15 amino acids. Germline CDR1 is SGDLS and CDR2 is YYNGEE. Trimming removed 0 bases from V and 1 base from J, with 7 bases in between. CDR3 sequence: CASSVEWGNTGELFF. The CDR3 DNA reads as TGTGCCAGCAGCGTAGAATGGGGGAACACCGGGGAGCTGTTTTTT. Full variable domain (outside the CDR3, taken from reference TRBV9 and TRBJ2-2): DSGVTQTPKHLITATGQRVTLRCSPRSGDLSVYWYQQSLDQGLQFLIQYYNGEERAKGNILERFSAQQFPDLHSELNLSSLELGDSALYFCASSVEWGNTGELFFGEGSRLTVL.

J is TRBJ2-5 and V is TRBV6-5, with 7 bases that match TRBD2. Germline V gene data show CDR1 as MNHEY and CDR2 as SVGAGI. CDR3 length: 15 amino acids. V shed 5 bases and J 2 bases; nucleotides not matched to a gene: 8. The CDR3 DNA sequence: TGTGCCAGCAGTCTGACTAGCCTGGAACAAGAGACCCAGTACTTC. Its translation is CASSLTSLEQETQYF.

CDR3 nucleotides: TGTGCCAGCTTTGGGAACAGGGTTTTGCCCGGGGAGCTGTTTTTT. Amino acids: CASFGNRVLPGELFF. The V gene is TRBV28, the J gene TRBJ2-2, with D possibly TRBD1 on 6 matching bases. This CDR3 is built from 15 residues. CDR1 and CDR2 (germline): MDHEN, SYDVKM. V gave up 8 bases and J gave up 6 bases, with 19 bases separating them.

CDR3 protein: CASSASYSNQPQHF. The CDR3, as DNA: TGTGCCAGCAGCGCAAGTTATAGCAATCAGCCCCAGCATTTT. The chain carries TRBV3-1 (or the pseudogene TRBV3-2) and TRBJ1-5; D is unresolved. V was shortened by 5 bases and J by 0 bases, with 8 bases between the two germline ends. Looked up from germline, CDR1 is LGHDT and CDR2 is YNNKEL (reference sequence). The CDR3 has 14 residues.

Comments on this clone: Other DNA sequences in this sample translate to the same CDR3. The rearrangement joins TRBV7-9 to TRBJ2-6; D not resolved. Germline V gene data show CDR1 as SEHNR and CDR2 as FQNEAQ (reference sequence). The CDR3 contains 13 residues. V was pared by 4 bases and J by 2 bases, with 3 bases between. The DNA of the CDR3 is TGTGCCAGCAGCTCCGCTGGGGCCAACGTCCTGACTTTC. It yields the protein CASSSAGANVLTF.

This clone was observed once. The rearrangement joins TRBV12-5 to TRBJ1-1; D call uncertain. Trimming stripped 7 bases from V and 5 bases from J, with 23 bases between. Germline V gene sequence: CDR1 LGHNT, CDR2 FRNRAP. This CDR3 contains 16 residues. The CDR3 coding sequence is TGTGCTAGTGCCTCGTCGGAGGGCATCAAAAGAACTGAAGCTTTCTTT. Translated: CASASSEGIKRTEAFF. The full variable domain, its missing parts supplied by reference TRBV12-5 and TRBJ1-1, is DARVTQTPRHKVTEMGQEVTMRCQPILGHNTVFWYRQTMMQGLELLAYFRNRAPLDDSGMPKDRFSAEMPDATLATLKIQPSEPRDSAVYFCASASSEGIKRTEAFFGQGTRLTVV.

The chain carries TRBV9 and TRBJ2-5; weak D call: TRBD1 (6 bases). Trimming stripped 3 bases from V and 6 bases from J, with 24 bases between. The germline gives CDR1 SGDLS, CDR2 YYNGEE. This CDR3 has 17 amino acids. CDR3 bases: TGTGCCAGCAGCGCTCCGATATCAGGGGTTGGTTCGCAGACCCAGTACTTC. Its protein product is CASSAPISGVGSQTQYF.

The genes are TRBV7-9 and TRBJ2-3; D is possibly TRBD1 (6 bases). CDR3 length: 18 amino acids. Trimming removed 5 bases from V and 5 bases from J, with 26 bases in between. Germline lookup yields CDR1 SEHNR and CDR2 FQNEAQ (reference sequence). Here the CDR3 DNA reads TGTGCCAGCAGCCAAGGGACAAGGGCAGGGAATTTGGGAGATACGCAGTATTTT. This encodes CASSQGTRAGNLGDTQYF.

The chain carries TRBV12-3 or TRBV12-4 and TRBJ1-1, with D maybe TRBD1 (6 bases). Between the trimmed V and J ends, which lost 6 bases and 3 bases, there was a span of 11 bases. The CDR3 extends over 13 amino acids. CDR3 nucleotide sequence: TGTGCCAGCAGAGTACAGGGCGACACTGAAGCTTTCTTT. This sequence encodes CASRVQGDTEAFF.

The chain employs TRBV6-5 and TRBJ2-2; unclear D gene. The CDR3 is 15 residues long. The V end lost 6 bases, the J end lost 3 bases, and 14 bases lay between the germline ends. Germline V gene data show CDR1 as MNHEY and CDR2 as SVGAGI. The CDR3 here is CASRDSNRDTGELFF. In nucleotides, the CDR3 is TGTGCCAGCAGAGATTCCAACCGGGACACCGGGGAGCTGTTTTTT.

The chain carries TRBV30 and TRBJ2-1, with 13 bases fitting TRBD2. The CDR3 totals 14 residues. With 5 bases clipped from V and 8 bases from J, the junction kept 6 bases outside the gene matches. Germline V gives CDR1 GTSNPN, CDR2 SVGIG (reference sequence). CDR3 sequence (DNA): TGTGCCTGGGGTGGACTAGCGGGAGTCGATGAGCAGTTCTTC. Encoded protein: CAWGGLAGVDEQFF. The variable domain in full, with the rest retrieved from reference TRBV30 and TRBJ2-1, is SQTIHQWPATLVQPVGSPLSLECTVEGTSNPNLYWYRQAAGRGLQLLFYSVGIGQISSEVPQNLSASRPQDRQFILSSKKLLLSDSGFYLCAWGGLAGVDEQFFGPGTRLTVL.

The chain employs TRBV28 and TRBJ2-2; 9 nucleotides line up with TRBD2. Per germline, CDR1 MDHEN and CDR2 SYDVKM. Trimming took 7 bases from V and 4 from J; bases not matched to a gene: 10. This CDR3 has 16 amino acids. The CDR3 DNA follows: TGTGCCAGCATGAGAAGGGGCGGGAGGGTCACCGGGGAGCTGTTTTTT. It specifies CASMRRGGRVTGELFF.

V and J are TRBV19 and TRBJ2-2, with 13 bases that match TRBD2. V was clipped by 6 bases and J by 6 bases; unmatched bases: 7. Germline CDR1 LNHDA, CDR2 SQIVND (reference sequence). The CDR3 loop spans 16 amino acids. The CDR3 reads CASSPRTSGSAGELFF. DNA of the CDR3: TGTGCCAGTAGCCCGAGGACTAGCGGGAGTGCCGGGGAGCTGTTTTTT.

The rearrangement uses TRBV11-3 and TRBJ2-3, with 7 bases matching TRBD2. The CDR3 consists of 15 residues. Trimming cost V 4 bases and J 1 base; bases outside gene matches: 5. The germline CDR1 and CDR2 sequences are SGHNT and YENEEA. The CDR3 loop is CASSSGLFGTDTQYF. CDR3 sequence (DNA): TGTGCCAGCAGCTCGGGACTATTTGGCACAGATACGCAGTATTTT.

V usage is TRBV5-5 and J usage is TRBJ1-5; D is unclear. The CDR3 sequence is 14 residues long. Trimming shortened V by 2 bases and J by 7 bases, and 13 bases separated the two germline ends. The germline V gene encodes CDR1 SGHKS and CDR2 YYEKEE (reference sequence). The CDR3 DNA reads as TGTGCCAGCAGCTTTGCCGGGGAAGGACAGCCCCAGCATTTT. Translation gives CASSFAGEGQPQHF. The variable domain in full, completed from reference TRBV5-5 and TRBJ1-5, reads DAGVTQSPTHLIKTRGQQVTLRCSPISGHKSVSWYQQVLGQGPQFIFQYYEKEERGRGNFPDRFSARQFPNYSSELNVNALLLGDSALYLCASSFAGEGQPQHFGDGTRLSIL.

V and J are TRBV10-2 and TRBJ1-1; no reliable D call. The CDR3 runs 12 residues. The V gene lost 3 bases and the J gene lost 5 bases, with 7 bases spanning the gap. Germline-derived CDR1 and CDR2 are WSHSY and SAAADI. The CDR3 reads CASSDGRTEAFF. The CDR3 DNA reads TGCGCCAGCAGTGATGGGCGGACTGAAGCTTTCTTT.

The chain joins TRBV28 to TRBJ1-3; no firm D call. Germline values: CDR1 MDHEN, CDR2 SYDVKM. CDR3 length: 15 residues. The ends were cut back, 3 bases at V and 0 bases at J, with 9 bases in the middle. CDR3 coding DNA: TGTGCCAGCAGTTTGGACTCGATCTCTGGAAACACCATATATTTT. This codes for CASSLDSISGNTIYF. Full variable domain (outside the CDR3, taken from reference TRBV28 and TRBJ1-3): DVKVTQSSRYLVKRTGEKVFLECVQDMDHENMFWYRQDPGLGLRLIYFSYDVKMKEKGDIPEGYSVSREKKERFSLILESASTNQTSMYLCASSLDSISGNTIYFGEGSWLTVV.